The rows below give T cell receptor beta chains drawn from one sample of a study of blood T cell repertoires in COVID-19. The assay was immunoSEQ multiplex PCR, and TCRdb's table has in-frame clones only and misses some. The sample shows roughly 280,000 clones, 65% to 90% of them seen only once. Sequencing was carried out using peripheral blood. All receptors come from a man between 25 and 39 years old with active or convalescent COVID-19. Each CDR3 is given with its conserved first and last residue. A D gene is named only where the DNA matches it firmly. Some rows mark clone size as missing; the rest say once, few, many or name a class of expanded clone.

once | TRBD1 | TRBJ2-1 | TRBV3-1/TRBV3-2 | CASSGTVTEQFF | TGTGCCAGCAGTGGGACAGTCACTGAGCAGTTCTTC
- | TRBD2 | TRBJ2-1 | TRBV20-1 | CSASIFAGEYNEQFF | TGCAGTGCTAGTATATTCGCGGGGGAGTACAATGAGCAGTTCTTC
- | - | TRBJ2-7 | TRBV19 | CASTPEGESWDEQYF | TGTGCCAGTACCCCAGAGGGGGAATCTTGGGACGAGCAGTACTTC
once | TRBD1 | TRBJ1-5 | TRBV2 | CASSYGTDNQPQHF | TGTGCCAGCAGTTACGGGACAGATAATCAGCCCCAGCATTTT
- | - | TRBJ1-2 | TRBV27 | CASSPKHQTGANYGYTF | TGTGCCAGCAGTCCGAAACACCAGACAGGAGCTAACTATGGCTACACCTTC
- | - | TRBJ1-2 | TRBV6-2/TRBV6-3 | CASSYPPYGYTF | TGTGCCAGCAGTTACCCCCCATATGGCTACACCTTC
- | TRBD1 | TRBJ1-2 | TRBV7-8 | CASSLRATGELANYGYTF | TGTGCCAGCAGCTTACGGGCGACAGGGGAGCTTGCTAACTATGGCTACACCTTC
- | TRBD1 | TRBJ2-1 | TRBV3-1/TRBV3-2 | CASSQDRDSNNEQFF | TGTGCCAGCAGCCAAGATCGGGACAGCAACAATGAGCAGTTCTTC
- | TRBD2 | TRBJ2-5 | TRBV3-1/TRBV3-2 | CASSQPGGGAVETQYF | TGTGCCAGCAGCCAGCCCGGCGGGGGGGCCGTTGAGACCCAGTACTTC
- | - | TRBJ1-5 | TRBV29-1 | CSVVIAQGNQPQHF | TGCAGCGTTGTCATAGCACAGGGCAATCAGCCCCAGCATTTT
- | - | TRBJ1-4 | TRBV25-1 | CASSGEEGGGREEKLFF | TGTGCCAGCAGTGGCGAGGAGGGTGGGGGTCGGGAAGAAAAACTGTTTTTT
- | TRBD1 | TRBJ1-5 | TRBV27 | CASSDPGQFNQPQHF | TGTGCCAGCAGCGATCCGGGACAGTTTAATCAGCCCCAGCATTTT
- | TRBD2 | TRBJ2-2 | TRBV7-2 | CASSLLWSSGGAYTGELFF | TGTGCCAGCAGCTTACTTTGGTCTAGCGGGGGGGCGTACACCGGGGAGCTGTTTTTT
- | TRBD2 | TRBJ2-2 | TRBV7-7 | CASSPLAGGNTGELFF | TGTGCCAGCAGCCCACTAGCGGGGGGAAACACCGGGGAGCTGTTTTTT
- | TRBD1 | TRBJ1-3 | TRBV5-6 | CASSFGTASSGNTIYF | TGTGCCAGCAGCTTCGGGACAGCCAGCTCTGGAAACACCATATATTTT
- | - | TRBJ1-1 | TRBV11-3 | CASSRDRNTEAFF | TGTGCCAGCAGCCGAGACAGGAACACTGAAGCTTTCTTT
- | - | TRBJ1-6 | TRBV5-1 | CASRRVQENSPLHF | TGCGCCAGCAGGAGGGTCCAGGAAAATTCACCCCTCCACTTT
- | - | TRBJ2-1 | TRBV5-1 | CASSLRLRGYQLNEQFF | TGCGCCAGCAGCTTGAGGCTAAGGGGGTACCAGTTAAATGAGCAGTTCTTC
- | - | TRBJ1-2 | TRBV6-5 | CASSYSSGGGYTF | TGTGCCAGCAGTTACTCGTCCGGAGGTGGCTACACCTTC